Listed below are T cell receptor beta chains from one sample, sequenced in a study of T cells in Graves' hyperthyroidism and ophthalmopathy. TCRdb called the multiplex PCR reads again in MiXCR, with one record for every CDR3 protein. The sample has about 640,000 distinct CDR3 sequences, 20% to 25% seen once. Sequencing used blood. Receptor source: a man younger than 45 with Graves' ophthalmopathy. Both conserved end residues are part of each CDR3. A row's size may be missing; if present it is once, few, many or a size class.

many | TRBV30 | CAWSKGRGYGAFF
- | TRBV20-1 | CSAREAQSFYNEQFF
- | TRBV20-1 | CSAFGVASGRGRQFF
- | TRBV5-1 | CASSLPQGNTEAFF
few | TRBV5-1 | CASSKTSGFSSYEQYF
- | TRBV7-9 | CASSSEEMTLEAFF
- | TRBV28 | CASEGQDRPSNTIYF
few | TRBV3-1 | CASSQETFLMNSGNTIYF
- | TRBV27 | CASRSTGSGYGHTF
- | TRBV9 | CASSATAGELFF
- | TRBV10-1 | CASSVGIGELFF
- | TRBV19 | CASNRPQGGNQPQHF
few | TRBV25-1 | CASKAGGMNTEAFF
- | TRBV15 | CATSRDLNRWSNQPQHF
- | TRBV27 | CASSLWGVRTGGNSGSDNEQFF
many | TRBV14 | CASSQRGLAGGYTDTQYF
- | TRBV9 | CASSPTIPGQNSGNTIYF
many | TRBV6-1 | CASSEGGGQETQYF
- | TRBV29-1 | CSVVTSDHYEQYF
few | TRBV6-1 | CASSENFKGGSPNEQFF
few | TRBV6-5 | CASSYSWTGRYEQYF
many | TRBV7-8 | CASSHQTEAFF
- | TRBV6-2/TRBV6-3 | CASSYSAGGPHEQYF
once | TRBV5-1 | CASSSDILAARGVNEQFF
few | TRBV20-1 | CSAKSGAVDNEQFF
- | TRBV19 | CASTQTGSNYGYTF
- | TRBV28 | CASSLPPAGGRDTQYF
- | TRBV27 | CASSPDRTSGGYEQHF
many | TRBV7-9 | CASSPSWGDREVEQYF
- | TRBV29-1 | CSVERQGGQFF
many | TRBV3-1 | CASSLGQLPRQPQHF
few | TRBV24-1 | CATSESGTVDNEQFF
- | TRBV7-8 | CASSLARGIYNEQFF
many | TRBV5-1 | CASSPGVGHEKLFF
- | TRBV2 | CASSREGSNEQYF
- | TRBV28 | CASSENGSPETQYF
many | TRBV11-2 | CASSPRETGRDSPLHF
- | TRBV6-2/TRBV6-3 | CASSYSRSGGEQYF
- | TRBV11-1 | CASSVTSGRGRGNEQFF
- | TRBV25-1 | CASSDVAGTGSYNEQFF
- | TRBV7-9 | CASSAPQLELTEAFF
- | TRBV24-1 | CAASRQNTGELFF
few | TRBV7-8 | CASSSTWGVNEQFF
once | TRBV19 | CASSMLSSGSLNEQFF
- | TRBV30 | CAWRVRGGGETQYF
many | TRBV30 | CAWSVGTGSEKLFF
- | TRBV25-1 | CASSEYSGMGTEAFF
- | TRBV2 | CASSVPHMSTNEKLFF
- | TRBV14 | CASSHAGLAGVDTQYF
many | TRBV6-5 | CASSYGTAVVEQYF
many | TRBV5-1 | CASSLGQNSYNEQFF
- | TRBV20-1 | CSARDPGTAAYEQYF
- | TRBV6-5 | CASSYLADSSYGQYF
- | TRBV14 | CASSQVWVELFF